This entry lists 23 T cell receptor beta chains sequenced from one sample in a study of human T cells and chemical hapten exposure. TCRdb re-called the RACE reads through MiXCR, storing one row per CDR3 protein. The table shows about 190,000 distinct CDR3 sequences, with roughly a quarter occurring only once. Time point denoted: patch test 3, about 24 weeks after DPC sensitization. The treatment: therapeutic diphenylcyclopropenone sensitization with weekly scalp DPC. The sequences come from whole blood, collected in connection with sensitization to the hapten diphenylcyclopropenone (DPC). The receptors originated from a woman aged 40 to 55 with alopecia areata. Some clones in this sample may be carry-over from other donors' samples.

The gene calls are TRBV12-3 or TRBV12-4 and TRBJ2-1; D is tentatively TRBD1 or TRBD2 (5 bases each). The CDR3 runs 14 residues. Trimming shortened V by 6 bases and J by 6 bases, and 15 bases separated the two germline ends. The DNA of the CDR3 is TGTGCCAGCAGCCAAGCAACGGGGCGCAATGAGCAGTTCTTC. This codes for CASSQATGRNEQFF.

The V and J genes are TRBV6-6 and TRBJ2-2, with D possibly matching TRBD2 (5 bases). Germline V lookup: CDR1 MNHNY, CDR2 SVGAGI (reference sequence). CDR3 length equals 15 residues. V lost 6 bases to trimming and J lost 2 bases, with 13 bases between them. CDR3 DNA sequence: TGTGCCAGCAGGCAGCTAGCAACCAACACCGGGGAGCTGTTTTTT. Its protein is CASRQLATNTGELFF.

The DNA for the CDR3 is TGTGCCAGCAGCTTGGGACTAGCGGGAGTTTGGTTCTTC. It is translated as CASSLGLAGVWFF. The chain joins TRBV7-9 to TRBJ2-1; 14 nucleotides line up with TRBD2. Germline-derived CDR1 and CDR2 are SEHNR and FQNEAQ (reference sequence). Trimming took 3 bases from V and 15 from J; bases not matched to a gene: 4. This CDR3 is 13 amino acids long.

Ten or more counts support this clonotype. The chain uses TRBV10-3 and TRBJ2-1; 12 bases are shared with TRBD2. The germline CDR1 and CDR2 sequences are ENHRY and SYGVKD. The CDR3 extends over 15 amino acids. J was trimmed by 5 bases and V by 3 bases; bases with no gene match: 2. The CDR3 DNA reads as TGTGCCATCAGTGACTCTAGCGGGAGGGACAATGAGCAGTTCTTC. Amino acids: CAISDSSGRDNEQFF.

This clonotype was picked up a small number of times. This chain uses TRBV20-1 with TRBJ2-1; D assignment may be TRBD1 or TRBD2 (5 bases each). CDR3 length equals 15 residues. The V and J ends lost 4 bases and 7 bases respectively, with 20 bases between them. Germline CDR1 reads DFQATT; CDR2 reads SNEGSKA (reference sequence). CDR3 nucleotides: TGCAGTGCTACCGAAGGTCCTAGCAGGGTGAATGAGCAGTTCTTC. This translates into CSATEGPSRVNEQFF.

There are a few counts of this clonotype. V gene TRBV29-1 combines with J gene TRBJ2-3; TRBD1 is a possible D gene (6 bases). This CDR3 comprises 13 residues. Germline V gene sequence: CDR1 SQVTM, CDR2 ANQGSEA. Trimming stripped 3 bases from V and 1 base from J, with 8 bases between. Here the CDR3 reads CSVDRQGTDTQYF. The CDR3 DNA follows: TGCAGCGTTGACCGACAGGGCACAGATACGCAGTATTTT.

This clonotype has more than one count but fewer than ten. V gene TRBV5-5 combines with J gene TRBJ1-4; 8 nucleotides match TRBD1. The CDR3 length is 17 residues. Per germline, CDR1 SGHKS and CDR2 YYEKEE (reference sequence). Trimming at V came to 0 bases and at J to 2 bases, leaving 6 bases not matched to a gene. The CDR3 nucleotides are TGTGCCAGCAGCTTGGGGACAGGGAGAGCGACTAATGAAAAACTGTTTTTT. Encoded protein: CASSLGTGRATNEKLFF.

This clonotype was seen a few times. The gene calls are TRBV27 and TRBJ2-7; 7 positions match TRBD2. This CDR3 region has 14 residues. V trimming: 10 bases; J trimming: 3 bases; junction bases outside the gene matches: 12. The germline gives CDR1 MNHEY, CDR2 SMNVEV (reference sequence). The CDR3 DNA reads TGTGCCACCCGTGGGGGGGTTGGATACTACGAGCAGTACTTC. It yields the protein CATRGGVGYYEQYF.

Only a few counts were recorded for this clonotype. This chain connects TRBV3-1 to TRBJ2-2, with 7 positions matching TRBD1. In germline, CDR1 is LGHDT, CDR2 YNNKEL (reference sequence). This CDR3 has 15 residues. V lost 4 bases and J lost 6; bases outside the gene matches: 8. The CDR3 DNA reads as TGTGCCAGCAGCCTTCAGACAGGGCTGGCCGGGGAGCTGTTTTTT. Amino acid sequence: CASSLQTGLAGELFF.

This chain uses TRBV27 with TRBJ2-5, with a weak D call TRBD2 (6 bases). V was pared by 8 bases and J by 7 bases, with 17 bases between. This CDR3 has 13 amino acids. The germline CDR1 and CDR2 sequences are MNHEY and SMNVEV (reference sequence). As DNA, the CDR3 is TGTGCCAGCGCCGGAGGGGCGCTTGGGACCCAGTACTTC. Amino acid sequence: CASAGGALGTQYF.

In its sample, this clonotype was seen many times. The chain carries TRBV29-1 and TRBJ2-7, with TRBD2 as a possible D gene (6 bases). The CDR3 consists of 15 residues. CDR1 and CDR2 (germline): SQVTM, ANQGSEA. V shed 3 bases and J shed 2 bases, with 17 bases lying between them. The CDR3 region is CSVEGGSSSAYEQYF. The CDR3 nucleotides are TGCAGCGTTGAGGGGGGAAGTAGTTCCGCCTACGAGCAGTACTTC.

The V and J genes are TRBV19 and TRBJ2-1, with 13 positions matching TRBD2. This CDR3 region has 18 residues. Trimming removed 1 base from V and 3 bases from J; junction bases left unmatched: 6. In germline, CDR1 is LNHDA, CDR2 SQIVND (reference sequence). CDR3 sequence reads: CASSIGGGTSGNYNEQFF. DNA of the CDR3: TGTGCCAGTAGTATAGGGGGGGGGACTAGCGGGAACTACAATGAGCAGTTCTTC.

CDR3 sequence reads: CASSTTSGSSYEQYF. The CDR3 DNA reads TGTGCCAGCAGCACCACTAGCGGTAGCTCCTACGAGCAGTACTTC. The rearrangement uses TRBV5-4 and TRBJ2-7; 8 nucleotides line up with TRBD2. The V segment lost 4 bases and the J segment 0 bases; nucleotides outside the gene matches: 6. CDR3 length equals 15 residues. Looked up from germline, CDR1 is SGHNT and CDR2 is YYREEE (reference sequence).

This clonotype was seen a single time. The chain is built from TRBV12-5 and TRBJ2-3; D not certain. Trimming took 1 base from V and 0 from J, leaving 8 bases between them. Per germline, CDR1 LGHNT and CDR2 FRNRAP. The CDR3 has 15 residues. CDR3 sequence: CASGLGSSSTDTQYF. DNA for the CDR3: TGTGCTAGTGGTTTGGGTAGTTCTAGCACAGATACGCAGTATTTT.

The chain is built from TRBV21-1 and TRBJ2-7; the D segment call TRBD1 is taken from the table without a DNA check. TRBV21-1 is listed as a pseudogene. The CDR3 covers 15 residues. The CDR3 protein is CASSPVGYCSYEQYF. The CDR3 bases are TGTGCCAGCAGTCCCGTCGGATACTGCTCCTACGAGCAGTACTTC.

The V call is TRBV12-3 or TRBV12-4, the J call TRBJ2-7; a weak D match, TRBD1 (5 bases). The CDR3 is 13 residues long. V lost 4 bases and J 7 bases, leaving 14 bases between the germline ends. The CDR3 DNA reads TGTGCCAGCAGTTCGATCACAGGCGGTGAGCAGTACTTC. The encoded protein is CASSSITGGEQYF.

This clonotype was found a few times. The rearrangement links TRBV20-1 to TRBJ2-1; a weak D match, TRBD1 (6 bases). This CDR3 comprises 13 residues. Germline CDR1 and CDR2: DFQATT and SNEGSKA (reference sequence). V was clipped by 6 bases and J by 4 bases, with 13 bases between them. As DNA, the CDR3 is TGCAGTGCCACTCAAGGGGGATACAATGAGCAGTTCTTC. Amino acids: CSATQGGYNEQFF.

This clonotype was seen a handful of times. The rearrangement links TRBV27 to TRBJ1-6; 8 bases agree with TRBD1. The junction had 8 bases not matched to a gene; V was cut back by 4 bases and J by 9 bases. The CDR3 covers 15 residues. Per germline, CDR1 MNHEY and CDR2 SMNVEV (reference sequence). CDR3: CASSSSQGGSSPLHF. The DNA of the CDR3 is TGTGCCAGCAGTTCTTCACAGGGGGGCAGTTCACCCCTCCACTTT.

This clonotype appeared a few times. The V and J genes are TRBV2 and TRBJ2-2; D is ambiguous. This CDR3 contains 15 residues. The germline V gene encodes CDR1 SNHLY and CDR2 FYNNEI. Trimming cost V 8 bases and J 7 bases, with 20 bases left between them. This CDR3 reads CASLGPNHNVGELFF. CDR3 in DNA: TGTGCCAGCCTCGGTCCCAACCATAACGTCGGGGAGCTGTTTTTT.

This clonotype occurred a few times. The rearrangement uses TRBV5-4 and TRBJ2-5; D gene unclear. CDR1 and CDR2 (germline): SGHNT, YYREEE (reference sequence). This CDR3 spans 14 amino acids. Trimming left V 0 bases short and J 2 bases short, with 8 bases between. The CDR3 here is CASSLEGRQETQYF. The CDR3 bases are TGTGCCAGCAGCTTGGAAGGACGTCAAGAGACCCAGTACTTC.

There are a few counts of this clonotype. The chain employs TRBV29-1 and TRBJ2-5, with 7 bases lining up with TRBD2. Germline V lookup: CDR1 SQVTM, CDR2 ANQGSEA. This CDR3 has 13 amino acids. V was pared by 4 bases and J by 2 bases, with 4 bases of the junction left unmatched. Written as DNA, the CDR3 is TGCAGCGTTGCGACTAGCCCTCAAGAGACCCAGTACTTC. Translated, it gives CSVATSPQETQYF.

The rearrangement joins TRBV24-1 to TRBJ2-7; D is unclear. The CDR3 extends over 15 amino acids. V was shortened by 2 bases and J by 0 bases, with 10 bases between the two germline ends. Looked up from germline, CDR1 is KGHDR and CDR2 is SFDVKD. The CDR3 protein is CATSDSGRLSYEQYF. For the CDR3, the DNA is TGTGCCACCAGTGATTCGGGCCGGCTCTCCTACGAGCAGTACTTC.

This clonotype was seen a handful of times. The J gene is TRBJ2-3, the V gene TRBV6-2 or TRBV6-3; 7 bases are a match to TRBD2. The V gene end was trimmed by 7 bases and the J gene end by 6 bases; junction bases not matched to a gene: 19. The CDR3 is 17 residues long. Germline V gives CDR1 MNHEY, CDR2 SVGEGT. The CDR3 nucleotides are TGTGCCAGCACCCTTTCCAAACTAGCGTCTTTTACGGATACGCAGTATTTT. It encodes CASTLSKLASFTDTQYF.